The sample holds a few counts of the clone carrying this T cell receptor beta chain. Its specificity is not known. The data stem from a study of CD8 T cells in ankylosing spondylitis. General study results and limits: Past studies reported some motif variants in reactive arthritis synovial fluid and blood. Disease-linked clones reportedly concentrated significantly in matched ankylosing spondylitis synovial fluid. Clones that were linked to disease were CD8+ and were relatively rare in peripheral blood. A motif of under 10 highly homologous TCR beta variants was seen as apparently characteristic of ankylosing spondylitis blood.

CDR3 length: 15 amino acids. Per germline, CDR1 PRHDT and CDR2 FYEKMQ (reference sequence). V was pared by 6 bases and J by 7 bases, with 19 bases between. TCRdb called the 5' RACE reads again in MiXCR, with one record for every CDR3 protein. Here the sample spans just under 350,000 distinct CDR3 sequences, under 15% being singletons. V is TRBV13 and J is TRBJ2-1; D may be TRBD2 (7 bases). Sequencing used blood, either unsorted or a sorted T cell fraction (not recorded which). The TCR was taken from a male donor with ankylosing spondylitis or in good health (not recorded which). This chain's CDR3 is CASSVGGAYGNEQFF. The CDR3 DNA sequence: TGTGCCAGCAGTGTAGGGGGGGCGTATGGGAATGAGCAGTTCTTC.